This T cell receptor (beta chain) was sequenced for a study of blood T cell repertoires in COVID-19. Germline trimming cut 4 bases from V and 13 bases from J; bases unmatched to any gene: 9. This CDR3 has 15 residues. CDR1 is SGHTA and CDR2 is FQGTGA in the germline V gene. Original processing methods: Amplified reference gene primers provided the basis for estimating nucleated cell counts. The table came from immunoSEQ multiplex PCR; TCRdb's copy has only in-frame clones and leaves some out. From that table come the V and J calls and clone size; the DNA was used to work out D and trimming. This table has about 130,000 clones, approximately 74% appearing once.

The TCR originated in a man between 60 and 75 years old with acute or convalescent COVID-19. The J gene is TRBJ2-1, the V gene TRBV7-3; TRBD2 aligns across 14 bases. Material: peripheral blood. The CDR3 is CASSSGLAGVDLQFF. CDR3 DNA sequence: TGTGCCAGCAGCTCGGGACTAGCGGGAGTGGATCTCCAGTTCTTC.